These 22 T cell receptor beta chains were all obtained from the same sample, sequenced in a study of cytomegalovirus exposure and HLA in healthy donors. 60 Vbeta and 13 Jbeta primers were used in PCR. Method: immunoSEQ multiplex PCR; TCRdb's copy keeps in-frame clones and lacks some. This table holds 75,000 to 100,000 clones, approximately 79% found once. The sample comprised PBMCs. All receptors derive from a woman in her sixties in good health and CMV-seropositive.

V gene TRBV5-6 combines with J gene TRBJ1-1, with D tentatively TRBD1 (6 bases). V was pared by 1 base and J by 4 bases, with 11 bases between. The length of the CDR3 is 14 residues. Germline assignment: CDR1 SGHDT and CDR2 YYEEEE. The CDR3 bases are TGTGCCAGCAGCTTGACAGGGCCTAGCACTGAAGCTTTCTTT. Protein product: CASSLTGPSTEAFF.

The J gene is TRBJ2-5, the V gene TRBV29-1; the D gene is possibly TRBD2 (6 bases). Trimming shortened V by 7 bases and J by 7 bases, and 10 bases separated the two germline ends. Germline assignment: CDR1 SQVTM and CDR2 ANQGSEA. The CDR3 contains 10 residues. The CDR3 loop reads CSAWRGTQYF. The DNA of the CDR3 is TGCAGCGCCTGGAGGGGGACCCAGTACTTC.

The CDR3 DNA is TGTGCCAGCAGCGCGCCCTCTGGAAACACCATATATTTT. It encodes CASSAPSGNTIYF. J is TRBJ1-3 and V is TRBV6-5; no firm D call. The CDR3 spans 13 residues. V lost 6 bases, J lost 0 bases, and 6 bases lay in between. Germline CDR1 MNHEY, CDR2 SVGAGI.

The rearrangement uses TRBV19 and TRBJ2-3; 9 positions match TRBD2. J gave up 2 bases and V 9 bases, and 3 bases lay outside the gene matches. The CDR3 spans 13 residues. From germline, CDR1 is LNHDA and CDR2 SQIVND (reference sequence). Written as DNA, the CDR3 is TGTGCCAGCCGGACTAGCGCCACAGATACGCAGTATTTT. It is translated as CASRTSATDTQYF.

This sequence joins TRBV5-8 and TRBJ2-5, with no clear D. CDR1 is SGHTS and CDR2 is YDEGEE in the germline V gene. The CDR3 consists of 14 residues. V lost 0 bases and J 5 bases, leaving 11 bases between the germline ends. For the CDR3, the DNA is TGTGCCAGCAGCTTGGAGTGGGCTGGGGAGACCCAGTACTTC. As protein: CASSLEWAGETQYF.

This clone was counted a single time. The chain is built from TRBV7-2 and TRBJ1-6; D call uncertain. CDR1 is SGHTA, CDR2 FQGNSA, per germline. The CDR3 is 12 amino acids. V was shortened by 11 bases and J by 0 bases, with 5 bases between the two germline ends. The CDR3 coding sequence is TGTGCCGGGAGCTCCTATAATTCACCCCTCCACTTT. Amino acid sequence: CAGSSYNSPLHF.

This chain links TRBV5-1 with TRBJ2-3; 11 nucleotides align to TRBD2. The length of the CDR3 is 16 residues. Per germline, CDR1 SGHRS and CDR2 YFSETQ. Trimming took 2 bases from V and 1 from J; bases not matched to a gene: 3. The DNA for the CDR3 is TGCGCCAGCAGCTTAGGGACTAGCGGAGGCACAGATACGCAGTATTTT. It specifies CASSLGTSGGTDTQYF. The whole variable domain, remainder taken from reference TRBV5-1 and TRBJ2-3, is KAGVTQTPRYLIKTRGQQVTLSCSPISGHRSVSWYQQTPGQGLQFLFEYFSETQRNKGNFPGRFSGRQFSNSRSEMNVSTLELGDSALYLCASSLGTSGGTDTQYFGPGTRLTVL.

Worth noting for this clone: Relative to the germline gene, one junction end is altered; a read error may explain this. V and J are TRBV7-9 and TRBJ1-5, with D unresolved. The CDR3 has 12 amino acids. Germline values: CDR1 SEHNR, CDR2 FQNEAQ (reference sequence). The CDR3 sequence is CSSSLSLQPQHF. CDR3 bases: TGTTCCAGCAGCTTATCCCTTCAGCCCCAGCATTTT.

This sequence joins TRBV28 and TRBJ2-5; the D gene is possibly TRBD1 (6 bases). The CDR3 runs to 14 residues. V gave up 3 bases and J gave up 4 bases, with 12 bases separating them. The germline V gene has CDR1 MDHEN and CDR2 SYDVKM. The CDR3 sequence is CASSLGTRRETQYF. The DNA for the CDR3 is TGTGCCAGCAGTTTGGGGACAAGGCGAGAGACCCAGTACTTC.

A single count supports this clone. V usage is TRBV19 and J usage is TRBJ2-2; 10 positions agree with TRBD2. Germline V gene data show CDR1 as LNHDA and CDR2 as SQIVND (reference sequence). The CDR3 is 18 residues long. V trimming: 2 bases; J trimming: 1 base; junction bases outside the gene matches: 7. The CDR3 DNA is TGTGCCAGTAGTATAAGACTAGCGGGTTCAAGGAACACCGGGGAGCTGTTTTTT. Protein product: CASSIRLAGSRNTGELFF.

By sample share, this clone is large. The chain links TRBV9 to TRBJ1-1, with 7 bases matching TRBD1. With 3 bases clipped from V and 5 bases from J, the junction kept 13 bases outside the gene matches. CDR3 length: 16 residues. Germline V gives CDR1 SGDLS, CDR2 YYNGEE. The CDR3 sequence is CASSAQGSTLGTEAFF. The CDR3 DNA sequence: TGTGCCAGCAGCGCACAGGGGTCCACCCTAGGGACTGAAGCTTTCTTT.

The V gene is TRBV30, the J gene TRBJ2-1, with TRBD1 as a possible D gene (5 bases). The V gene lost 1 base and the J gene lost 9 bases, with 25 bases spanning the gap. This CDR3 has 17 residues. Germline V gene data show CDR1 as GTSNPN and CDR2 as SVGIG (reference sequence). CDR3 amino acids: CAWSARALSWSYGEQFF. CDR3 in DNA: TGTGCCTGGAGTGCCAGGGCCCTCAGTTGGTCTTATGGTGAGCAGTTCTTC.

The J gene is TRBJ2-7, the V gene TRBV7-6, with 7 bases identical to TRBD1. Germline CDR1 reads SGHVS; CDR2 reads FNYEAQ. This CDR3 is 16 amino acids long. Unmatched junction bases numbered 11, after V lost 3 bases and J lost 3 bases. CDR3 in amino acids: CASSFRFDRENYEQYF. In DNA, the CDR3 is TGTGCCAGCAGCTTTCGGTTTGACAGGGAGAACTACGAGCAGTACTTC.

The chain carries TRBV6-5 and TRBJ2-7; 7 nucleotides line up with TRBD2. The CDR3 covers 13 residues. Germline V gene lookup returns CDR1 MNHEY and CDR2 SVGAGI. V shed 6 bases, J shed 6 bases, and the junction held 8 bases outside the gene matches. Here the CDR3 DNA reads TGTGCCAGCAGGGGAGGGATATTCGGCGAGCAGTACTTC. It is translated as CASRGGIFGEQYF.

The chain is built from TRBV5-1 and TRBJ2-3, with 8 bases matching TRBD2. CDR3 length: 16 residues. The V and J ends lost 3 bases and 3 bases, in that order; junction bases with no gene match: 9. In germline, CDR1 is SGHRS, CDR2 YFSETQ. The CDR3 here is CASSSGGVGGTDTQYF. CDR3 in DNA: TGCGCCAGCAGCTCCGGGGGGGTCGGAGGAACAGATACGCAGTATTTT.

This chain links TRBV5-1 with TRBJ2-5, with no clear D. With the DNA end fitting TRBJ2-7 better, the J assignment may be wrong. The CDR3 runs to 12 residues. Germline V gene data show CDR1 as SGHRS and CDR2 as YFSETQ. The CDR3 loop is CASSLDVHEQYF. DNA of the CDR3: TGCGCCAGCAGCTTGGATGTTCACGAGCAGTACTTC.

This chain links TRBV9 with TRBJ2-7; no definite D call. V lost 2 bases, J lost 2 bases, and 8 bases lay in between. This CDR3 has 13 amino acids. Per germline, CDR1 SGDLS and CDR2 YYNGEE. CDR3 residues: CASSVGLTYEQYF. Written as DNA, the CDR3 is TGTGCCAGCAGCGTTGGCCTTACCTACGAGCAGTACTTC.

About this clone itself: One base away lies a much larger clone, so this may be a sequencing read error. The chain joins TRBV7-8 to TRBJ1-1; D gene uncertain. This CDR3 has 12 residues. Germline V gives CDR1 SGHVS, CDR2 FQNEAQ. V was trimmed by 6 bases and J by 2 bases, leaving 7 bases between them. The chain's CDR3 is CASRYSNTEAFF. The DNA of the CDR3 is TGTGCCAGCAGATACAGTAACACTGAAGCTTTCTTT.

The chain employs TRBV11-3 and TRBJ1-1; D is perhaps TRBD1 (6 bases). This CDR3 comprises 14 residues. Germline-derived CDR1 and CDR2 are SGHNT and YENEEA. V lost 3 bases and J 0 bases, leaving 8 bases between the germline ends. The CDR3 DNA follows: TGTGCCAGCAGCTTGCGGGGGCTGAACACTGAAGCTTTCTTT. It yields the protein CASSLRGLNTEAFF.

This clone appeared a few times. This chain uses TRBV12-5 with TRBJ1-3, with a tentative D call TRBD1 (5 bases). The CDR3 loop spans 15 amino acids. The V and J ends lost 2 bases and 4 bases respectively, with 12 bases between them. Per the germline V gene, CDR1 is LGHNT and CDR2 is FRNRAP. CDR3 sequence: CASGLSGTAGNTIYF. CDR3 coding DNA: TGTGCTAGTGGTTTGTCAGGGACTGCGGGAAACACCATATATTTT.

The V gene is TRBV6-5, the J gene TRBJ2-7; 7 positions agree with TRBD1. Germline loops: CDR1 MNHEY, CDR2 SVGAGI. J gave up 3 bases and V 4 bases, and 6 bases lay outside the gene matches. CDR3 length equals 14 residues. The CDR3 coding sequence is TGTGCCAGCAGTTCCCGGACAGGAGACTACGAGCAGTACTTC. Encoded protein: CASSSRTGDYEQYF.

The chain combines TRBV7-9 with TRBJ2-1, with D perhaps matching TRBD1 (6 bases). CDR3 size: 12 residues. Germline-derived CDR1 and CDR2 are SEHNR and FQNEAQ (reference sequence). V was cut by 6 bases and J by 10 bases, with 13 bases left in between. The CDR3 nucleotides are TGTGCCAGCAGTTCCTGGACAGCCGAGCAGTTCTTC. Encoded protein: CASSSWTAEQFF.